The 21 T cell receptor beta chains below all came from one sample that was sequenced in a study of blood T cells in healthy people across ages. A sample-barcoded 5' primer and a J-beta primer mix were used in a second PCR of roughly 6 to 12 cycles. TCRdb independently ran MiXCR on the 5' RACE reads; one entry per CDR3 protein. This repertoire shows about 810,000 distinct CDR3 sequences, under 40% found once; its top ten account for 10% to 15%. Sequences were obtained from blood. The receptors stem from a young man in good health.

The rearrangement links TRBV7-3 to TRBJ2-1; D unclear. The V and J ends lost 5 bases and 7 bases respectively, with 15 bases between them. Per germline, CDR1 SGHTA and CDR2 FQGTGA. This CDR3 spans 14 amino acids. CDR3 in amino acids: CASSLAGSVNEQFF. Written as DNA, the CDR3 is TGTGCCAGCAGCCTGGCAGGTTCGGTGAATGAGCAGTTCTTC.

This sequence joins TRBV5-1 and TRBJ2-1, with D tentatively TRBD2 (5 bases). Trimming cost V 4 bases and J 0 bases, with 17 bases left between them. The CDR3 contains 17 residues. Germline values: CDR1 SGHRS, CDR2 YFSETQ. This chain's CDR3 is CASSPTPSGNSYNEQFF. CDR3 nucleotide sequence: TGCGCCAGCAGCCCTACCCCAAGCGGCAACTCCTACAATGAGCAGTTCTTC.

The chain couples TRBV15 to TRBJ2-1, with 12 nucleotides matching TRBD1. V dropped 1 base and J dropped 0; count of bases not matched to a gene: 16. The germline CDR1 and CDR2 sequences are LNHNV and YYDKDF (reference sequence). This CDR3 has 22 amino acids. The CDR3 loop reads CATSRAARRDRGLRSSYNEQFF. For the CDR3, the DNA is TGTGCCACCAGCAGAGCCGCAAGGCGGGACAGGGGGCTTCGGAGCTCCTACAATGAGCAGTTCTTC.

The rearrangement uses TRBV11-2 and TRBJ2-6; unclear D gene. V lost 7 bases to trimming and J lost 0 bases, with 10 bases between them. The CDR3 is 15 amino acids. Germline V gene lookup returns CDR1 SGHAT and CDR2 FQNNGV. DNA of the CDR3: TGTGCCAGCACCCCAAGAGTCTCTGGGGCCAACGTCCTGACTTTC. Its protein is CASTPRVSGANVLTF.

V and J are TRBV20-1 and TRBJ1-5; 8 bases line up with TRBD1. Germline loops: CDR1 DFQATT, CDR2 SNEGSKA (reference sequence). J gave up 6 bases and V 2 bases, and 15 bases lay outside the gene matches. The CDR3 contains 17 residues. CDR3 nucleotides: TGCAGTGCTAGACAATACGGACTGACAGGGGCGGGTCAGCCCCAGCATTTT. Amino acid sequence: CSARQYGLTGAGQPQHF.

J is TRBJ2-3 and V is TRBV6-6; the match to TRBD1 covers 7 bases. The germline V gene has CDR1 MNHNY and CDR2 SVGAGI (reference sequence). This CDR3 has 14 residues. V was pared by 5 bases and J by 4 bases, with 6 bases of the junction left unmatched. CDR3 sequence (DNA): TGTGCCAGCAGTACTCGACAGGGATCAGATACGCAGTATTTT. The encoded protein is CASSTRQGSDTQYF.

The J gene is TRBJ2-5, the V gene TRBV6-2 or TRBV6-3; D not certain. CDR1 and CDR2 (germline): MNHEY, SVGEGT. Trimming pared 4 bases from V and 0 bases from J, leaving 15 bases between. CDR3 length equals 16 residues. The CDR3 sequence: CASSFSPPQNQETQYF. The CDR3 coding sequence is TGTGCCAGCAGTTTTAGTCCCCCTCAGAACCAAGAGACCCAGTACTTC.

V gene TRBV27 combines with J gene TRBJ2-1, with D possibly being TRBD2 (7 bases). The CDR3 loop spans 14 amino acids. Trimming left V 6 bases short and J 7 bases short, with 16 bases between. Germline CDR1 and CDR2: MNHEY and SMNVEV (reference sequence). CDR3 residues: CASRAGGRGNEQFF. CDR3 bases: TGTGCCAGCAGAGCCGGGGGGAGGGGGAATGAGCAGTTCTTC.

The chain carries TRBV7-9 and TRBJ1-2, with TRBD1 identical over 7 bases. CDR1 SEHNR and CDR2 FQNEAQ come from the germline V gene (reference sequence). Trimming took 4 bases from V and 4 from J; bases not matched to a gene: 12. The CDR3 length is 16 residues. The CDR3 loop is CASSSKGTALSYGYTF. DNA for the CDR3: TGTGCCAGCAGCTCCAAGGGGACAGCCTTGAGCTATGGCTACACCTTC. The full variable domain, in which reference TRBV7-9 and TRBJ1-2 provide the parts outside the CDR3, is DTGVSQNPRHKITKRGQNVTFRCDPISEHNRLYWYRQTLGQGPEFLTYFQNEAQLEKSRLLSDRFSAERPKGSFSTLEIQRTEQGDSAMYLCASSSKGTALSYGYTFGSGTRLTVV.

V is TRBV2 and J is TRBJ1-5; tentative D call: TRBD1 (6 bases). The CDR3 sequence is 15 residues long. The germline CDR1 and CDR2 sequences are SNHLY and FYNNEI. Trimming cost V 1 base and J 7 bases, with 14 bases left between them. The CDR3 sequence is CASSEVGRGGQPQHF. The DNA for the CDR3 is TGTGCCAGCAGTGAAGTTGGCAGGGGTGGACAGCCCCAGCATTTT.

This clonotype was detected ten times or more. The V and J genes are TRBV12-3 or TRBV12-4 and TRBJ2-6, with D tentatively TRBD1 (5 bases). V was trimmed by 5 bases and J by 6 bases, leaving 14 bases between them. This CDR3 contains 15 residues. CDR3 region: CASSPQAYVANVLTF. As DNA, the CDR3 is TGTGCCAGCAGTCCACAGGCCTACGTGGCCAACGTCCTGACTTTC.

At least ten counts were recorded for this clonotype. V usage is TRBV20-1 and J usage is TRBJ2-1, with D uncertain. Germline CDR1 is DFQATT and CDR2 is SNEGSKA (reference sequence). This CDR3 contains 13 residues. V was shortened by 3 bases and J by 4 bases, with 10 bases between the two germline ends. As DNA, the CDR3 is TGCAGTGCTAGTCCACCTGAGTACAATGAGCAGTTCTTC. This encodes CSASPPEYNEQFF.

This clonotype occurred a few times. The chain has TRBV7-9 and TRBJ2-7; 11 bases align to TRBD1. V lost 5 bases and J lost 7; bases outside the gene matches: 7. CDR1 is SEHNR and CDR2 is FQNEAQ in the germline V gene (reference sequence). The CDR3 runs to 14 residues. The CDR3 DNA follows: TGTGCCAGCAGCGCCGCGGACAGGGGGCATGAGCAGTACTTC. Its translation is CASSAADRGHEQYF.

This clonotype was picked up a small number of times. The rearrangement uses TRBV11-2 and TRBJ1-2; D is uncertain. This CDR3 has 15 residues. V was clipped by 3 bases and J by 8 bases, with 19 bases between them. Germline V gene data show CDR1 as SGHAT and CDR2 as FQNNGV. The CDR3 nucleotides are TGTGCCAGCAGCTTCGGTCAGGCCTCCCCTGGAGGCTACACCTTC. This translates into CASSFGQASPGGYTF.

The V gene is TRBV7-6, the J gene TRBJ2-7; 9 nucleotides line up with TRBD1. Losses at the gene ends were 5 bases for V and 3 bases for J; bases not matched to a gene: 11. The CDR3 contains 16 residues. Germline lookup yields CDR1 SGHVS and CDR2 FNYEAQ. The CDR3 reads CASSPRGQGGFYEQYF. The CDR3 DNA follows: TGTGCCAGCAGCCCCCGGGGACAGGGTGGCTTCTACGAGCAGTACTTC.

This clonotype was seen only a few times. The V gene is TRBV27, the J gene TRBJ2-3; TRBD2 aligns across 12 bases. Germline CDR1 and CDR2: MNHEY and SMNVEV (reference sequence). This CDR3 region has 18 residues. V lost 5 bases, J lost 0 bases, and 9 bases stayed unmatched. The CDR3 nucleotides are TGTGCCAGCAGTCTGACTAGCGGGGGCCTCCTTAGCACAGATACGCAGTATTTT. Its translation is CASSLTSGGLLSTDTQYF.

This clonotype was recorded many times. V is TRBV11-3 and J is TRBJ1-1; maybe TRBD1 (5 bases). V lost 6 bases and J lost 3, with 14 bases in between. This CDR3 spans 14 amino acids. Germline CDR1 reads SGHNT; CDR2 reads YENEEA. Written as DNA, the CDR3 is TGTGCCAGCAGTCTTAGGGGATTGGACACTGAAGCTTTCTTT. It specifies CASSLRGLDTEAFF.

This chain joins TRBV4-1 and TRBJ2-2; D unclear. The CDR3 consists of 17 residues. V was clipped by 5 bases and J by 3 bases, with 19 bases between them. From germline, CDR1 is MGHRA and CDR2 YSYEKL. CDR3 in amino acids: CASSIKPRSEYTGELFF. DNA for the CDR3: TGCGCCAGCAGCATCAAGCCAAGATCGGAGTACACCGGGGAGCTGTTTTTT.

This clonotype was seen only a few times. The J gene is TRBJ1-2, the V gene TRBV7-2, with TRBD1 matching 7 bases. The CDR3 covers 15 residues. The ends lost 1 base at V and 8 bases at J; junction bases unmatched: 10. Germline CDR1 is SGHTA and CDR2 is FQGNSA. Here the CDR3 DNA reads TGTGCCAGCAGCTTAGACCCGGGGACAGCCGGCGGCTACACCTTC. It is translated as CASSLDPGTAGGYTF.

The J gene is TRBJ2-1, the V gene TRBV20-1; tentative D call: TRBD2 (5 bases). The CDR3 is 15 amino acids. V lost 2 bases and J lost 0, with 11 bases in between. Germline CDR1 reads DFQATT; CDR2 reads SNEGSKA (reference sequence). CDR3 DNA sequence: TGCAGTGCTAGAAACATGGGGAGCTCCTACAATGAGCAGTTCTTC. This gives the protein CSARNMGSSYNEQFF.

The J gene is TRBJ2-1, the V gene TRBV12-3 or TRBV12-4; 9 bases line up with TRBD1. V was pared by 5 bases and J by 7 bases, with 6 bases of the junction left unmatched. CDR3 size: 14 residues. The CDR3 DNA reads TGTGCCAGCAGTCTTCCGGACAGGGGAAATGAGCAGTTCTTC. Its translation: CASSLPDRGNEQFF.